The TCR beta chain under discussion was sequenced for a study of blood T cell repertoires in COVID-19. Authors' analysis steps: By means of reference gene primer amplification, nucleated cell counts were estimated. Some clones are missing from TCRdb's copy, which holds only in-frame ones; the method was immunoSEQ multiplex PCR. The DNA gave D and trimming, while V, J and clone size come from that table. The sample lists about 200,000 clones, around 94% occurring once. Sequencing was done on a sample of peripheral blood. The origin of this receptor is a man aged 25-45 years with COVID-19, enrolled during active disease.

CDR3 sequence: CAWSVQGQPYYGYTF. In DNA, the CDR3 is TGTGCCTGGAGTGTACAAGGACAGCCCTACTATGGCTACACCTTC. This rearrangement joins TRBV30 to TRBJ1-2, with TRBD1 as a possible D gene (6 bases). Germline V lookup: CDR1 GTSNPN, CDR2 SVGIG (reference sequence). The CDR3 is 15 amino acids. Trimming removed 0 bases at V and 3 bases at J, with 14 bases between. The full variable domain, rest sourced from reference TRBV30 and TRBJ1-2, is SQTIHQWPATLVQPVGSPLSLECTVEGTSNPNLYWYRQAAGRGLQLLFYSVGIGQISSEVPQNLSASRPQDRQFILSSKKLLLSDSGFYLCAWSVQGQPYYGYTFGSGTRLTVV.